This T cell receptor beta chain was sequenced during a study of early T cells in non-severe SARS-CoV-2 infection. The study's findings and limits: Lookups in VDJdb leaned toward anti-spike CD8 responses and missed private and CD4 specificities.

Unique molecular identifier tags were affixed to discrete cDNA molecules. TCRdb itself ran the 5' RACE reads through MiXCR, one entry per CDR3 protein. The top ten clones hold roughly 20% of a sample with tens of thousands of distinct CDR3 sequences, roughly 4% of them seen once. With 1 base removed from V and 0 bases from J, the gap between germline ends came to 16 bases. CDR3 size: 17 residues. CDR1 and CDR2 from the germline V gene are SGHTA and FQGNSA. This clonotype was observed many times. What it binds is unknown. The sequence was collected from an adult who was a healthcare worker with PCR-confirmed SARS-CoV-2 infection or an uninfected control (not recorded which). The chain uses TRBV7-2 and TRBJ2-7; D is perhaps TRBD1 (6 bases). The sequencing sample was made of whole blood. The DNA for the CDR3 is TGTGCCAGCAGCTTAGGTTCGACAGGACGGCTCTCCTACGAGCAGTACTTC. The encoded protein is CASSLGSTGRLSYEQYF.